One and the same sample provided the 15 T cell receptor beta chains below, sequenced in a study of cytomegalovirus exposure and HLA in healthy donors. Researchers ran the PCR with 60 Vbeta and 13 Jbeta primers. Profiling relied on immunoSEQ multiplex PCR, and the TCRdb table lists in-frame clones only, not all of them. The sample contains around 170,000 clones, around 77% of which appear only once. Sequenced: PBMCs. The source is a man in his sixties in good health and CMV-seronegative.

A note on this clone: The junction differs from germline at one of its ends, possibly a read error. The chain has TRBV28 and TRBJ2-7, with D possibly matching TRBD2 (6 bases). Germline V CDR1 and CDR2: MDHEN, SYDVKM. The CDR3 runs to 14 residues. The CDR3 coding sequence is TGTGCCAGCAGTTTGACGTCCCTCTGGGGTTCTAGCGTATTC. It is translated as CASSLTSLWGSSVF.

V and J are TRBV5-1 and TRBJ1-2; 7 bases fit TRBD1. The CDR3 is made up of 12 amino acids. Germline V gives CDR1 SGHRS, CDR2 YFSETQ. The J segment lost 4 bases and the V segment lost 4 bases, leaving 1 base of the junction unmatched. CDR3 amino acids: CASSGTAYGYTF. CDR3 DNA: TGCGCCAGCAGCGGGACAGCCTATGGCTACACCTTC.

The CDR3 region is CASSLEQGYYEQYF. The CDR3 DNA reads TGCGCCAGCAGCTTGGAACAGGGGTACTACGAGCAGTACTTC. V is TRBV5-1 and J is TRBJ2-7; 7 nucleotides match TRBD1. Germline CDR1 and CDR2: SGHRS and YFSETQ. Trimming removed 0 bases from V and 3 bases from J; junction bases left unmatched: 3. The length of the CDR3 is 14 residues.

The rearrangement joins TRBV7-6 to TRBJ2-3; 14 positions agree with TRBD2. This CDR3 has 19 residues. V was clipped by 0 bases and J by 3 bases; unmatched bases: 8. CDR1 is SGHVS and CDR2 is FNYEAQ in the germline V gene. The CDR3 region has the DNA TGTGCCAGCAGCTTAGCCCTGACTAGCGGGAGGGGGATGACAGATACGCAGTATTTT. Its protein product is CASSLALTSGRGMTDTQYF. Combining the CDR3 with reference TRBV7-6 and TRBJ2-3 gives the whole variable domain GAGVSQSPRYKVTKRGQDVALRCDPISGHVSLYWYRQALGQGPEFLTYFNYEAQQDKSGLPNDRFSAERPEGSISTLTIQRTEQRDSAMYRCASSLALTSGRGMTDTQYFGPGTRLTVL.

This chain joins TRBV2 and TRBJ1-2, with 10 bases that match TRBD1. V shed 4 bases and J 8 bases; nucleotides not matched to a gene: 10. The CDR3 is made up of 15 amino acids. Germline V gene lookup returns CDR1 SNHLY and CDR2 FYNNEI. The CDR3 coding sequence is TGTGCCAGCAGTGGAACTCCCGGGACAGGGGAAGGCTACACCTTC. Protein product: CASSGTPGTGEGYTF.

The chain uses TRBV6-4 and TRBJ2-3; TRBD2 agrees at 7 bases. Germline assignment: CDR1 MRHNA and CDR2 SNTAGT. CDR3 length equals 13 residues. V trimming: 4 bases; J trimming: 7 bases; junction bases outside the gene matches: 5. The CDR3: CASSGVAGNTQYF. CDR3 sequence (DNA): TGTGCCAGCAGTGGTGTAGCGGGCAATACGCAGTATTTT.

This chain joins TRBV4-3 and TRBJ2-2, with a weak D call TRBD1 (6 bases). The germline V gene has CDR1 LGHNA and CDR2 YSLEER. With 0 bases removed from V and 2 bases from J, the gap between germline ends came to 13 bases. This CDR3 has 17 residues. For the CDR3, the DNA is TGCGCCAGCAGCCAAGATTTGACACAGGGAAACACCGGGGAGCTGTTTTTT. It yields the protein CASSQDLTQGNTGELFF.

The V call is TRBV5-4, the J call TRBJ1-1, with a possible D match to TRBD1 (6 bases). The germline V gene encodes CDR1 SGHNT and CDR2 YYREEE (reference sequence). With 0 bases removed from V and 10 bases from J, the gap between germline ends came to 16 bases. The CDR3 has 14 residues. CDR3 in DNA: TGTGCCAGCAGCTTGGATATCGGGGGGGCTCGAGCTTTCTTT. As protein: CASSLDIGGARAFF.

The chain has TRBV19 and TRBJ2-1; 8 nucleotides match TRBD1. CDR3 length: 15 residues. Germline V lookup: CDR1 LNHDA, CDR2 SQIVND (reference sequence). The trim removed 8 bases at V and 6 bases at J, leaving 12 bases unmatched. The CDR3 loop reads CASQAARGRVNEQFF. For the CDR3, the DNA is TGTGCCAGTCAGGCCGCCAGGGGGCGAGTCAATGAGCAGTTCTTC.

The genes are TRBV30 and TRBJ2-7, with 11 nucleotides matching TRBD2. This CDR3 contains 14 residues. Germline V gives CDR1 GTSNPN, CDR2 SVGIG (reference sequence). The V gene end was trimmed by 5 bases and the J gene end by 0 bases; junction bases not matched to a gene: 3. DNA of the CDR3: TGTGCCTGGGGACTAGCGGGTAGCTCCTACGAGCAGTACTTC. This sequence encodes CAWGLAGSSYEQYF.

This clone turned up a few times. This sequence joins TRBV28 and TRBJ2-3, with D maybe TRBD1 (6 bases). CDR3 length: 18 amino acids. The germline V gene encodes CDR1 MDHEN and CDR2 SYDVKM. Trimming removed 6 bases at V and 0 bases at J, with 22 bases between. The CDR3 protein is CASSPGQSEFPSTDTQYF. Here the CDR3 DNA reads TGTGCCAGCAGCCCGGGACAATCGGAATTCCCTAGCACAGATACGCAGTATTTT.

The chain is built from TRBV28 and TRBJ1-5; TRBD1 is a possible D gene (6 bases). The ends were cut back, 6 bases at V and 2 bases at J, with 17 bases in the middle. Germline CDR1 is MDHEN and CDR2 is SYDVKM. The CDR3 length is 16 residues. CDR3 nucleotides: TGTGCCAGCAGGATCGTCTCAGGGGAAGGCAATCAGCCCCAGCATTTT. It is translated as CASRIVSGEGNQPQHF. The full variable domain, in which reference TRBV28 and TRBJ1-5 provide the parts outside the CDR3, is DVKVTQSSRYLVKRTGEKVFLECVQDMDHENMFWYRQDPGLGLRLIYFSYDVKMKEKGDIPEGYSVSREKKERFSLILESASTNQTSMYLCASRIVSGEGNQPQHFGDGTRLSIL.

The rearrangement joins TRBV7-2 to TRBJ1-1, with a tentative D call TRBD1 (5 bases). Per the germline V gene, CDR1 is SGHTA and CDR2 is FQGNSA. V lost 3 bases and J 1 base, leaving 12 bases between the germline ends. The length of the CDR3 is 15 residues. The CDR3 loop reads CASSFGTSSNTEAFF. DNA for the CDR3: TGTGCCAGCAGCTTCGGGACTTCCTCGAACACTGAAGCTTTCTTT. Full variable domain (remainder filled in from reference TRBV7-2 and TRBJ1-1): GAGVSQSPSNKVTEKGKDVELRCDPISGHTALYWYRQSLGQGLEFLIYFQGNSAPDKSGLPSDRFSAERTGGSVSTLTIQRTQQEDSAVYLCASSFGTSSNTEAFFGQGTRLTVV.

The chain employs TRBV6-5 and TRBJ2-1, with TRBD2 matching 7 bases. V lost 8 bases and J lost 0; bases outside the gene matches: 4. This CDR3 comprises 14 residues. Germline assignment: CDR1 MNHEY and CDR2 SVGAGI. DNA of the CDR3: TGTGCCAGCTCAAGCGGGGACTCCTACAATGAGCAGTTCTTC. Protein sequence: CASSSGDSYNEQFF.

The chain recombines TRBV9 with TRBJ1-1; D call uncertain. V was trimmed by 2 bases and J by 3 bases, leaving 11 bases between them. The CDR3 has 14 amino acids. The germline CDR1 and CDR2 sequences are SGDLS and YYNGEE. In nucleotides, the CDR3 is TGTGCCAGCAGCGTGACTCCCTGGGACACTGAAGCTTTCTTT. This codes for CASSVTPWDTEAFF.